This T cell receptor (beta chain) was sequenced during a study of OX40 agonist ivuxolimab in advanced cancers. At the level of the study: The dose-escalation cohort had hepatocellular carcinoma, melanoma, renal cell or head and neck cancer.

It was autoimmune disease history or systemic immunosuppression that excluded patients. TCRdb's copy holds only in-frame clones and misses some; the assay was immunoSEQ multiplex PCR. The table includes 20,000 or so clones, 90% detected once. Of note for this clone: What it recognizes is unknown.

This CDR3 region has 12 residues. Germline CDR1 is LNHDA and CDR2 is SQIVND (reference sequence). V was trimmed by 2 bases and J by 6 bases, leaving 7 bases between them. Study-wide results and caveats: Patients who responded partially at 0.1-3.0 mg/kg showed clonal expansion ranking among the lowest. At 0.1 to 3.0 mg/kg, CD4+ and CD8+ blood T cells expanded clonally by week 6.

Sequenced material: CD4+ or CD8+ T cells sorted from blood, taken in a trial of the OX40 agonist ivuxolimab. This chain uses TRBV19 with TRBJ1-1; D gene ambiguous. This sequence originates from an adult with an advanced solid tumor such as melanoma, head and neck, liver or kidney cancer. The CDR3, as DNA: TGTGCCAGTAGTATATCCGGCGCTGAAGCTTTCTTT. Translating it yields CASSISGAEAFF.